The clone carrying this TCR beta chain was counted many times. Its antigen is unidentified. Germline CDR1 and CDR2: LNHNV and YYDKDF (reference sequence). V lost 0 bases to trimming and J lost 8 bases, with 22 bases between them. The CDR3 contains 17 residues. PBMCs originated in approximately 9.1 ml of fresh peripheral blood. These data originate in a study of Graves' ophthalmopathy and Graves' hyperthyroidism. Overall study findings and caveats: Blood also harbored most expanded thyroid clonotypes above 0.001 frequency.

Amplification of TCR beta CDR3 regions used RNA transcripts. Amplification began with first-round RT-PCR using HTBI primers, then second-round multiplex PCR was performed. TCRdb fed the multiplex PCR reads into MiXCR, producing one record per CDR3 protein. In the table there are hundreds of thousands of distinct CDR3 sequences, about two fifths of which are singletons. Sequencing was carried out using peripheral blood. The rearrangement uses TRBV15 and TRBJ1-2, with a weak D call TRBD1 (5 bases). This receptor was identified in an adult man with Graves' ophthalmopathy. CDR3 sequence reads: CATSRDKFRDPLRGYTF. CDR3 nucleotide sequence: TGTGCCACCAGCAGAGATAAGTTTCGGGACCCGCTTCGAGGCTACACCTTC.